This TCR beta chain was sequenced in a study of shared clonotypes between healthy human individuals (dated by TCRdb to 2019 to 2021). With respect to the entire study: A couple of women and a few men aged 18 to 49 years were included in the cohort. Each donor's leukapheresis produced roughly between roughly 0.85 and 9.5 billion PBMCs. For each donor, CD4 naive and CD4 memory were each run on three plates, CD8 naive on two plates, and CD8 memory on one plate. Different laboratories and diverse techniques were used to prepare libraries and sequence TCR repertoires, to increase sequencing depth and limit assay-specific biases. The study deeply sequenced blood TCR repertoires of five healthy adults to estimate repertoire size and the extent of clonotype sharing between individuals. Study-level results and caveats: Pairwise subsampling indicated that sequencing depth was expected to affect the degree of clonotype sharing among donors. Sampling was restricted to blood, and TCR repertoires in tissue are likely to differ from TCR repertoires in blood. Across four donors, approximately 5% of naive CD4, approximately 3.6% of naive CD8, 2.3% of memory CD4, and under 0.45% of memory CD8 clonotypes were shared. Even with the large sequencing depth, rarefaction of the sorted-subset datasets indicated that sequencing was incomplete. Compared with non-shared clonotypes, clonotypes shared by all four sorted-subset donors had higher generation probabilities. Naive subsets generally had larger estimated clonotype richness than memory subsets did. The small number of donors limited the genetic and exposure-history diversity represented.

The germline V gene (reference sequence) gives CDR1 as LNHDA and CDR2 as SQIVND. The CDR3 has 12 amino acids, counting the end cysteine and phenylalanine. Only the CDR3 region is kept as DNA, spanning 36 bases read in frame from base 1. V is pared back by 5 bases and J by 10 bases, with 14 bases lying between the germline termini. Using the deep immunoSEQ assay, TCR CDR3 regions were amplified from genomic DNA by multiplex PCR. Genomic DNA extracted from each cell subset was distributed evenly over all wells of several immunoSEQ 96-well plates, and each plate served as one replicate. Each replicate PCR for sorted subsets received around 200 ng genomic DNA, equal to about 29,000 T cell genomes. Purified libraries were quantified with a Qubit 3.0 fluorometer, sized on a Bioanalyzer 2100, and re-quantified with the KAPA Library Quantification kit. Every immunoSEQ 96-well plate was sequenced on a dedicated single-read 150-cycle Illumina NextSeq 550 flow cell. For the original study's pipeline: Because the immunoSEQ output held only junctional sequences and lacked quality scores, the filtering could not match the filtering applied to full-length reads. Sequences were annotated with PyIR, a Python wrapper for IgBLAST v1.9, using IMGT germline references to assign V/J genes and CDR3. Any read was removed if the V/J assignment was weak (E-value above 1e-6), the CDR3 was missing, or the read contained stop codons, out-of-frame junctions, or ambiguous translated residues. A V3J clonotype was defined by an identical inferred V gene, J gene, and CDR3 amino acid sequence. Percentage overlap between repertoires was computed as shared unique clonotypes divided by the size of the smaller repertoire. Richness of each repertoire was evaluated using RTK rarefaction, the Chao1 estimator, and Recon v2.1 estimates of unobserved clonotypes. Generation probabilities were computed with OLGA for all TCRbeta clonotypes obtained by the gDNA method from several donors. As stored in TCRdb, this immuneACCESS dataset retains in-frame rearrangements with V and J assigned. A fraction of the clones does not appear; measured against another copy, unresolved V genes explain less than half of the discrepancy, and the remainder lacks a known reason. V and J calls plus clone size are reproduced from that table; the DNA served to infer D and trimming. This sample holds over 2,000,000 clones; about 93% were observed only once. The ten largest clones capture about 1.7% of the sample.

CD8 naive samples consisted of CD45RO-negative cells that were positively selected for CCR7, yielding a CD45RA+CCR7+ population without TemRA cells. The donors were healthy, HIV-negative adults who had no recently reported acute infections or vaccinations. All donors were Caucasian adults living in Nashville, Tennessee, USA. After blood collection by leukapheresis, PBMCs were isolated using Ficoll-Histopaque density gradient centrifugation and then cryopreserved in the vapor phase of liquid nitrogen. Purity and quantity of every magnetically sorted T cell population were checked by analytical flow cytometry. From each sorted fraction, genomic DNA was isolated and quantified by UV absorbance on a Nanodrop 2000c. Notes on this clone: Its antigen is currently not known. There are no base qualities to consult, and no much larger clone falls within one base.

This receptor was identified in a man in his late teens or twenties in good health. Some clones in this sample may be carry-over from other donors' samples. This chain joins TRBV19 to TRBJ1-1; the D gene cannot be resolved reliably. Sequencing input: naive CD8+ T cells from PBMCs. What the cell subset or site label conveys for this sample: CD45RA+CCR7+. Here is the DNA: TGTGCCAGTAGTCTACACCCTGAGAGAGCTTTCTTT. The encoded protein is CASSLHPERAFF.